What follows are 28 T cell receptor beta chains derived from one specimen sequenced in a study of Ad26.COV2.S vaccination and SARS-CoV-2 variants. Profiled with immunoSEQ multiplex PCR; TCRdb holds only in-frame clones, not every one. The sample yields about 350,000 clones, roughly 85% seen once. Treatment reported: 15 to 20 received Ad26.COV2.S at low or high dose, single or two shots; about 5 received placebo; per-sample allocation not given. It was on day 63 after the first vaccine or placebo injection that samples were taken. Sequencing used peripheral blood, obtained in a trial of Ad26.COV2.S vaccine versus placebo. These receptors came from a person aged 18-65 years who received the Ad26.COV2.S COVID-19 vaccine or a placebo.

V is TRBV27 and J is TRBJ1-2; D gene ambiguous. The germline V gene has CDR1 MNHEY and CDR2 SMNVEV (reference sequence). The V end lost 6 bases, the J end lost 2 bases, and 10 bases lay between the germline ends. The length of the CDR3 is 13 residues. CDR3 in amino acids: CASSPDGNYGYTF. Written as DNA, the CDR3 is TGTGCCAGCAGCCCAGACGGAAACTATGGCTACACCTTC.

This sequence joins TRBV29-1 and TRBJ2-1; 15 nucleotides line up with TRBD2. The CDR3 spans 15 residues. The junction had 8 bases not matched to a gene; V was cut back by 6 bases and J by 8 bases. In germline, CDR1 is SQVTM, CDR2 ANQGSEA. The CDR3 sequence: CSVRGLAGGLDEQFF. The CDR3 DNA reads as TGCAGCGTAAGGGGACTAGCGGGGGGCCTCGATGAGCAGTTCTTC.

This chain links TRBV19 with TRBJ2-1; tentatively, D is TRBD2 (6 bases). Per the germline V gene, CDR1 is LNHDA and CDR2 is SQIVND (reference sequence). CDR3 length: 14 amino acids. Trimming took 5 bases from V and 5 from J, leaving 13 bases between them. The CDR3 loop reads CASSRSGLNNEQFF. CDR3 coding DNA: TGTGCCAGTAGTCGATCGGGACTCAACAATGAGCAGTTCTTC.

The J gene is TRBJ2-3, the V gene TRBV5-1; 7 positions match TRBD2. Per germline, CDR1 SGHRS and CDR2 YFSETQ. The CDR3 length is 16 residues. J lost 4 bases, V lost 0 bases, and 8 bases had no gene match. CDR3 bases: TGCGCCAGCAGCTTGGCGGGGGGACTACAATCAGATACGCAGTATTTT. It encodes CASSLAGGLQSDTQYF.

The CDR3 nucleotides are TGTGCCAGCAGAATCGGGACCACGGTCAATGAGCAGTTCTTC. It translates to CASRIGTTVNEQFF. The V gene is TRBV6-5, the J gene TRBJ2-1; D could derive from TRBD1 or TRBD2 (5 bases each). Germline lookup yields CDR1 MNHEY and CDR2 SVGAGI. Trimming removed 6 bases at V and 6 bases at J, with 15 bases between. The CDR3 runs to 14 residues.

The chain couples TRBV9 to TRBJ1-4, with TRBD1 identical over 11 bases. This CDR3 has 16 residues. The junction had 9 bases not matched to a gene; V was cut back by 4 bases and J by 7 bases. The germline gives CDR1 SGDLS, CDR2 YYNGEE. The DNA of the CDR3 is TGTGCCAGCAGCCCAGGACAGGGGGCGATCGGTGAAAAACTGTTTTTT. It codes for CASSPGQGAIGEKLFF.

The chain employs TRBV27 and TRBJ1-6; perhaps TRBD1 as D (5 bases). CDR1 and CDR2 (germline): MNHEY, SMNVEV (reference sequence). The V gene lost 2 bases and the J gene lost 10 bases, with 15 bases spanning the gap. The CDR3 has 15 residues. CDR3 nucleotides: TGTGCCAGCAGTTTAGAGGGGATGGGGAACTCACCCCTCCACTTT. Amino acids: CASSLEGMGNSPLHF.

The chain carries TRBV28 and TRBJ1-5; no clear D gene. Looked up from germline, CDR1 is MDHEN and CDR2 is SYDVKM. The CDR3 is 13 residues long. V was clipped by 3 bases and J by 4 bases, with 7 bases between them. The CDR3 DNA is TGTGCCAGCAGTTTGAGCGTGAATCAGCCCCAGCATTTT. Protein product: CASSLSVNQPQHF.

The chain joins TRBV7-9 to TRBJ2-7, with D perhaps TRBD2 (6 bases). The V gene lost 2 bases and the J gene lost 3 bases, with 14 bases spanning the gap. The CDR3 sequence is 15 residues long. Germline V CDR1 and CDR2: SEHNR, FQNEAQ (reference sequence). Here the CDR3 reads CASSLRSGESYEQYF. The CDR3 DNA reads TGTGCCAGCAGCTTAAGGTCGGGGGAGAGCTACGAGCAGTACTTC.

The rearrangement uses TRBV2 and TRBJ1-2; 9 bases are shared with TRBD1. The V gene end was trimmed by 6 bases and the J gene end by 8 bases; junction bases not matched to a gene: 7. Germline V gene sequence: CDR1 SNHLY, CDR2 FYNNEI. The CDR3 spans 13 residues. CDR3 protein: CASSLQGAQGYTF. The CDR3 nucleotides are TGTGCCAGCAGCTTACAGGGGGCGCAGGGCTACACCTTC.

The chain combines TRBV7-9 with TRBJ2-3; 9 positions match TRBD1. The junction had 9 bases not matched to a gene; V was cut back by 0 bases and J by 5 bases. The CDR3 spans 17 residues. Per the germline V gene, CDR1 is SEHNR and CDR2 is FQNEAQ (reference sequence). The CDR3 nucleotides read TGTGCCAGCAGCTTAGCGCGGACAGGGGAGCGCAAAGATACGCAGTATTTT. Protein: CASSLARTGERKDTQYF.

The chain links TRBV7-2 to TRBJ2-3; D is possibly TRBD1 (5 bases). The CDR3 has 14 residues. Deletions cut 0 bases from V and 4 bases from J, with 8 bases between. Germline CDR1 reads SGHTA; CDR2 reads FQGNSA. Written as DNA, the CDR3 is TGTGCCAGCAGCTTAGCTCTGGGGCCAGATACGCAGTATTTT. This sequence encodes CASSLALGPDTQYF.

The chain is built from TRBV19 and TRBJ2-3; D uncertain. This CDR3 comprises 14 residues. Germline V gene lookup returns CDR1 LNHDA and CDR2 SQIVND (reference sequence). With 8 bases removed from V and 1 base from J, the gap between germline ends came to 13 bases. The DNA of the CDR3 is TGTGCCAGTTCTCCACCGGGCCGCACAGATACGCAGTATTTT. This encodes CASSPPGRTDTQYF.

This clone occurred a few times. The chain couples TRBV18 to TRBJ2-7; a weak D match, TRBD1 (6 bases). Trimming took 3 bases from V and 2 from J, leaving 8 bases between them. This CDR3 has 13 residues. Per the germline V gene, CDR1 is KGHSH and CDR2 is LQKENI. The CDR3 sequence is CASSPTGPYEQYF. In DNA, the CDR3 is TGTGCCAGCTCACCGACAGGCCCCTACGAGCAGTACTTC.

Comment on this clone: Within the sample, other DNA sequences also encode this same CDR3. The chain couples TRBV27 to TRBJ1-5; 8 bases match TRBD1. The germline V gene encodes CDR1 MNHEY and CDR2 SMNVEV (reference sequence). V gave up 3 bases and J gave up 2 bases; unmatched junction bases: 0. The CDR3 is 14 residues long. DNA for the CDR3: TGTGCCAGCAGTTTGACAGGGGGCAATCAGCCCCAGCATTTT. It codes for CASSLTGGNQPQHF.

The CDR3 spells CASSLAGTIYNSPLHF. The CDR3 region has the DNA TGCGCCAGCAGCTTGGCCGGGACAATTTATAATTCACCCCTCCACTTT. This rearrangement joins TRBV5-1 to TRBJ1-6; TRBD1 is a possible D gene (6 bases). V lost 0 bases and J 4 bases, leaving 11 bases between the germline ends. The CDR3 loop spans 16 amino acids. CDR1 and CDR2 from the germline V gene are SGHRS and YFSETQ.

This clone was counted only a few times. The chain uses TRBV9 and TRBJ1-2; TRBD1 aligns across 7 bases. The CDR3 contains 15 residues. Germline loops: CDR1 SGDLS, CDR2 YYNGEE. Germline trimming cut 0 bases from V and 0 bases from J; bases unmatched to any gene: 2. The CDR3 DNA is TGTGCCAGCAGCGTAGGACAGGGAGCTAACTATGGCTACACCTTC. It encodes CASSVGQGANYGYTF.

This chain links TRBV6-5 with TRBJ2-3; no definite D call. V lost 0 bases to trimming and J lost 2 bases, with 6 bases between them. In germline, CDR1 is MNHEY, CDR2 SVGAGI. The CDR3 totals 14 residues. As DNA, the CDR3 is TGTGCCAGCAGTTACTCGACCCACACAGATACGCAGTATTTT. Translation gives CASSYSTHTDTQYF.

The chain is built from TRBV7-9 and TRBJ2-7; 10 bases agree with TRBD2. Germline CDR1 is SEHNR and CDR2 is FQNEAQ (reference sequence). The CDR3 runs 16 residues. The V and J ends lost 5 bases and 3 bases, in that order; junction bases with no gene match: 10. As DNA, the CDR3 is TGTGCCAGCAGCCCCTCGGGGGGGACTAGCGTCTACGAGCAGTACTTC. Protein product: CASSPSGGTSVYEQYF.

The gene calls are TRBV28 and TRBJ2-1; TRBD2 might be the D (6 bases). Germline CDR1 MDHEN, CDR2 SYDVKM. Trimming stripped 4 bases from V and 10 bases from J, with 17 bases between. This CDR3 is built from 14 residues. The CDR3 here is CASSSPTRPFEQFF. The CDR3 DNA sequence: TGTGCCAGCAGTTCGCCGACTAGGCCTTTCGAGCAGTTCTTC.

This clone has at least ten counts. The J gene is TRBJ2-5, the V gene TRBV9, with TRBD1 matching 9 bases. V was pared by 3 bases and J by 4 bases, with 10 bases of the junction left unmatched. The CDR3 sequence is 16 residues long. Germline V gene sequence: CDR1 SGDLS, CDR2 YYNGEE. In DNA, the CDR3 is TGTGCCAGCAGCGGAACCGGGACAGGGTTTTCAGAGACCCAGTACTTC. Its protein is CASSGTGTGFSETQYF.

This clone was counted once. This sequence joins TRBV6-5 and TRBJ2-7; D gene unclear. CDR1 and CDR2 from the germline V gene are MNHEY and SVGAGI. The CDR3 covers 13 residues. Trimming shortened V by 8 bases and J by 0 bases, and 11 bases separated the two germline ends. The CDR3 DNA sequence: TGTGCCAGCGTCTCCAGTACCTCCTACGAGCAGTACTTC. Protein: CASVSSTSYEQYF.

The CDR3 DNA follows: TGTGCCTGGAGACAGCGCAGCTCCTATAATTCACCCCTCCACTTT. Protein sequence: CAWRQRSSYNSPLHF. The chain is built from TRBV30 and TRBJ1-6; D unresolved. In germline, CDR1 is GTSNPN, CDR2 SVGIG (reference sequence). This CDR3 is 15 amino acids long. Deletions cut 3 bases from V and 0 bases from J, with 9 bases between.

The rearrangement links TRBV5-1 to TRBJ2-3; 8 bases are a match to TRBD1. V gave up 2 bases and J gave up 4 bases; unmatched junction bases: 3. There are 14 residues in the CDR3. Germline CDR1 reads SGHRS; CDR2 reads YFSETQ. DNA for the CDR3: TGCGCCAGCAGCTTAGACAGGGGCGCAGATACGCAGTATTTT. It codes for CASSLDRGADTQYF. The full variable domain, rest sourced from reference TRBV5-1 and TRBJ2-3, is KAGVTQTPRYLIKTRGQQVTLSCSPISGHRSVSWYQQTPGQGLQFLFEYFSETQRNKGNFPGRFSGRQFSNSRSEMNVSTLELGDSALYLCASSLDRGADTQYFGPGTRLTVL.

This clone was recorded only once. The CDR3 region has the DNA TGCGCCAGCAACCTATACAGGGAACTATACGAGCAGTACTTC. This sequence encodes CASNLYRELYEQYF. The chain is built from TRBV5-1 and TRBJ2-7, with a possible D match to TRBD1 (6 bases). CDR1 is SGHRS, CDR2 YFSETQ, per germline. Trimming removed 6 bases from V and 4 bases from J, with 17 bases in between. The length of the CDR3 is 14 residues.

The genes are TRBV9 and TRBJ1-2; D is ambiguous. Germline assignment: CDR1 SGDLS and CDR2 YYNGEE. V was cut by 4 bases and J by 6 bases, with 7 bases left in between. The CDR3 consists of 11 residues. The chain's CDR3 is CASSTTHGYTF. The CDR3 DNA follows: TGTGCCAGCAGCACTACTCATGGCTACACCTTC.

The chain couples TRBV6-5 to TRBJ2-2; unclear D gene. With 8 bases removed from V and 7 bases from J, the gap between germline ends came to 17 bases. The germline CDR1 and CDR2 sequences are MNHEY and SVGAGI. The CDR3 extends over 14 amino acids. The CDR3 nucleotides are TGTGCCAGCCGGTTGGGCCTGCCTATCGGGGAGCTGTTTTTT. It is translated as CASRLGLPIGELFF.

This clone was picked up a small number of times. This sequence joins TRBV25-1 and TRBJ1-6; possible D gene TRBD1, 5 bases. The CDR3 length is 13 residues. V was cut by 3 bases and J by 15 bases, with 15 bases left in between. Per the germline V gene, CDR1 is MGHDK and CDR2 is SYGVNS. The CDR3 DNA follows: TGTGCCAGCAGTGAGGGCCCAGGGACTTTCCTCCACTTT. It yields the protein CASSEGPGTFLHF.